This passage covers 29 T cell receptor beta chains from one sample sequenced in a study of Ad26.COV2.S vaccination and SARS-CoV-2 variants. Treatment noted: some 20 received Ad26.COV2.S at low or high dose, single or two shots; several received placebo; per-sample allocation not given. Specimen acquisition occurred on day 63 following the initial vaccine or placebo injection. The data were produced by immunoSEQ multiplex PCR, yet TCRdb's version contains in-frame clones alone and is incomplete. This table has fewer than 400,000 clones, approximately 80% appearing once. Sequences were derived from peripheral blood, sampled in a trial of Ad26.COV2.S vaccine versus placebo. The receptors derive from a person aged 18-60 years who received the Ad26.COV2.S COVID-19 vaccine or a placebo.

This chain connects TRBV7-2 to TRBJ2-6, with 7 bases fitting TRBD2. From germline, CDR1 is SGHTA and CDR2 FQGNSA. This CDR3 contains 18 residues. V was clipped by 1 base and J by 0 bases; unmatched bases: 6. CDR3 nucleotides: TGTGCCAGCAGCTTAGGGGGAGGGCCGAACTCTGGGGCCAACGTCCTGACTTTC. Encoded protein: CASSLGGGPNSGANVLTF.

V gene TRBV7-9 combines with J gene TRBJ2-7; D perhaps matches TRBD1 (5 bases). Between the trimmed V and J ends, which lost 1 base and 0 bases, there was a span of 7 bases. Germline assignment: CDR1 SEHNR and CDR2 FQNEAQ (reference sequence). The CDR3 has 14 amino acids. CDR3 amino acids: CASSLVRDSYEQYF. In nucleotides, the CDR3 is TGTGCCAGCAGCTTAGTCAGGGACTCCTACGAGCAGTACTTC.

V gene TRBV18 combines with J gene TRBJ2-1, with D uncertain. The CDR3 runs 15 residues. The V end lost 3 bases, the J end lost 5 bases, and 14 bases lay between the germline ends. CDR1 is KGHSH, CDR2 LQKENI, per germline. The CDR3 loop is CASSPPLGQNNEQFF. The CDR3 nucleotides are TGTGCCAGCTCACCCCCTTTAGGGCAGAACAATGAGCAGTTCTTC. Supplemented by reference TRBV18 and TRBJ2-1, the full variable domain reads NAGVMQNPRHLVRRRGQEARLRCSPMKGHSHVYWYRQLPEEGLKFMVYLQKENIIDESGMPKERFSAEFPKEGPSILRIQQVVRGDSAAYFCASSPPLGQNNEQFFGPGTRLTVL.

The rearrangement links TRBV19 to TRBJ2-2, with D uncertain. The V gene's germline CDR1 is LNHDA and CDR2 SQIVND (reference sequence). V dropped 1 base and J dropped 0 bases, with 6 bases sitting between them. The CDR3 is 15 residues long. The CDR3 sequence is CASSIVHTNTGELFF. The CDR3, as DNA: TGTGCCAGTAGTATAGTACACACGAACACCGGGGAGCTGTTTTTT.

The V call is TRBV2, the J call TRBJ1-2; D ambiguous. V lost 7 bases, J lost 4 bases, and 16 bases lay in between. This CDR3 contains 14 residues. Germline V gives CDR1 SNHLY, CDR2 FYNNEI. CDR3 DNA sequence: TGTGCCAGCATAGCAGGCGGATTATCCTATGGCTACACCTTC. It translates to CASIAGGLSYGYTF.

This clone was detected only once. The CDR3 region has the DNA TGCAGCGTTTGCGAACAGACCCCCACTGAAGCTTTCTTT. It yields the protein CSVCEQTPTEAFF. V is TRBV29-1 and J is TRBJ1-1, with D uncertain. V shed 5 bases and J shed 4 bases, with 14 bases lying between them. The CDR3 contains 13 residues. Germline values: CDR1 SQVTM, CDR2 ANQGSEA.

The chain has TRBV6-5 and TRBJ2-5, with D possibly being TRBD2 (6 bases). The CDR3 has 15 amino acids. V was pared by 7 bases and J by 4 bases, with 19 bases between. CDR1 MNHEY and CDR2 SVGAGI come from the germline V gene. CDR3 nucleotide sequence: TGTGCCAGCACCATCGGGGACTTCGGGGGAGAGACCCAGTACTTC. It is translated as CASTIGDFGGETQYF.

The chain couples TRBV2 to TRBJ2-3, with D perhaps being TRBD1 or TRBD2 (5 bases each). Looked up from germline, CDR1 is SNHLY and CDR2 is FYNNEI. Trimming took off 7 bases at V and 4 bases at J, with 15 bases between the two ends. CDR3 size: 14 residues. CDR3 amino acids: CASNTWGKSDTQYF. CDR3 bases: TGTGCCAGCAACACGTGGGGGAAATCAGATACGCAGTATTTT.

CDR3 DNA: TGTGCCAGCAGGAACGGGCAGAGCTCCTACAATGAGCAGTTCTTC. Translating gives CASRNGQSSYNEQFF. This sequence joins TRBV2 and TRBJ2-1, with D hard to call. The V end was cut by 6 bases, the J end by 0 bases, with 12 bases between. This CDR3 has 15 amino acids. Germline CDR1 SNHLY, CDR2 FYNNEI.

The chain couples TRBV7-9 to TRBJ1-2; D may be TRBD1 (6 bases). V shed 5 bases and J shed 4 bases, with 14 bases lying between them. CDR3 length: 14 residues. Germline values: CDR1 SEHNR, CDR2 FQNEAQ (reference sequence). CDR3 region: CASSTRTEGYGYTF. The DNA for the CDR3 is TGTGCCAGCAGCACCCGGACAGAAGGCTATGGCTACACCTTC.

The rearrangement joins TRBV15 to TRBJ2-3; perhaps TRBD1 as D (5 bases). This CDR3 has 17 amino acids. Trimming removed 3 bases from V and 0 bases from J, with 16 bases in between. Germline loops: CDR1 LNHNV, CDR2 YYDKDF (reference sequence). The CDR3 loop is CATSRGSTGLSTDTQYF. The CDR3 region has the DNA TGTGCCACCAGCAGGGGATCTACAGGTTTGAGCACAGATACGCAGTATTTT.

A single count supports this clone. V is TRBV7-3 and J is TRBJ2-5; the D is unclear. The V end was cut by 3 bases, the J end by 2 bases, with 7 bases between. CDR1 and CDR2 from the germline V gene are SGHTA and FQGTGA. There are 13 residues in the CDR3. Here the CDR3 reads CASSFRRQETQYF. DNA for the CDR3: TGTGCCAGCAGCTTCAGACGACAAGAGACCCAGTACTTC.

The rearrangement uses TRBV5-1 and TRBJ1-2; D is perhaps TRBD1 (5 bases). The length of the CDR3 is 13 residues. Trimming stripped 5 bases from V and 6 bases from J, with 14 bases between. Per germline, CDR1 SGHRS and CDR2 YFSETQ. DNA of the CDR3: TGCGCCAGCAGGGAAGGACAAGTGAATGGCTACACCTTC. Protein: CASREGQVNGYTF.

The genes are TRBV7-2 and TRBJ2-7; TRBD2 matches 7 bases. Trimming cost V 5 bases and J 3 bases; bases outside gene matches: 7. From germline, CDR1 is SGHTA and CDR2 FQGNSA. This CDR3 has 14 amino acids. DNA for the CDR3: TGTGCCAGCAGCATCCGAGCGGGGTTCTACGAGCAGTACTTC. Protein sequence: CASSIRAGFYEQYF.

The chain combines TRBV7-3 with TRBJ2-3; unclear D gene. The ends were cut back, 5 bases at V and 4 bases at J, with 10 bases in the middle. The CDR3 runs 13 residues. CDR1 is SGHTA, CDR2 FQGTGA, per germline. This CDR3 reads CASSAPGSDTQYF. DNA of the CDR3: TGTGCCAGCAGCGCCCCCGGGTCAGATACGCAGTATTTT.

The V and J genes are TRBV28 and TRBJ1-5; D ambiguous. This CDR3 spans 14 amino acids. Germline V gene sequence: CDR1 MDHEN, CDR2 SYDVKM. V gave up 2 bases and J gave up 9 bases, with 14 bases separating them. CDR3 DNA sequence: TGTGCCAGCAGTTTAGGTGGGGTAATGGGGCCCCAGCATTTT. Protein: CASSLGGVMGPQHF.

Regarding this clone: One end of the junction varies from germline; a read error may be responsible. CDR3 in amino acids: CATSLGTPYNEQFF. The CDR3 nucleotides read TGTGCCACCAGCTTAGGTACGCCCTACAATGAGCAGTTCTTC. The chain combines TRBV7-9 with TRBJ2-1; D gene ambiguous. Germline CDR1 is SEHNR and CDR2 is FQNEAQ (reference sequence). The CDR3 is 14 amino acids. The full variable domain, completed using reference TRBV7-9 and TRBJ2-1, is DTGVSQNPRHKITKRGQNVTFRCDPISEHNRLYWYRQTLGQGPEFLTYFQNEAQLEKSRLLSDRFSAERPKGSFSTLEIQRTEQGDSAMYLCATSLGTPYNEQFFGPGTRLTVL.

The DNA for the CDR3 is TGTGCCAGCAGCGTAGTAGATAGCCTGAACACCGGGGAGCTGTTTTTT. Protein product: CASSVVDSLNTGELFF. This chain uses TRBV9 with TRBJ2-2, with unresolved D. The V gene's germline CDR1 is SGDLS and CDR2 YYNGEE. The CDR3 consists of 16 residues. V dropped 0 bases and J dropped 1 base, with 10 bases sitting between them.

This clone was seen many times. The rearrangement joins TRBV5-6 to TRBJ1-1; D remains unclear. V was pared by 4 bases and J by 4 bases, with 14 bases between. Germline V gene lookup returns CDR1 SGHDT and CDR2 YYEEEE. There are 14 residues in the CDR3. CDR3 bases: TGTGCCAGCAGCCCGGAGTGGGCCGGCACTGAAGCTTTCTTT. Amino acid sequence: CASSPEWAGTEAFF.

To note about this clone: This same CDR3 is encoded by further DNA sequences in the sample. The CDR3 bases are TGTGCCAGCAGCTTAGCTTATGGCTACACCTTC. Its translation: CASSLAYGYTF. This chain joins TRBV7-9 and TRBJ1-2; D is unresolved. This CDR3 spans 11 amino acids. V was trimmed by 0 bases and J by 5 bases, leaving 1 base between them. Germline CDR1 SEHNR, CDR2 FQNEAQ (reference sequence).

The chain combines TRBV5-1 with TRBJ1-2; no reliable D call. CDR1 SGHRS and CDR2 YFSETQ come from the germline V gene. CDR3 length: 14 amino acids. The ends were cut back, 4 bases at V and 1 base at J, with 11 bases in the middle. The CDR3 DNA is TGCGCCAGCAGCCCGGAGTGGGGTAACTATGGCTACACCTTC. Its protein is CASSPEWGNYGYTF.

This chain links TRBV7-9 with TRBJ1-4; TRBD1 matches at 7 bases. J gave up 3 bases and V 5 bases, and 3 bases lay outside the gene matches. Germline V lookup: CDR1 SEHNR, CDR2 FQNEAQ (reference sequence). This CDR3 region has 14 residues. As DNA, the CDR3 is TGTGCCAGCAGCCGGACAGGAGCTAATGAAAAACTGTTTTTT. It translates to CASSRTGANEKLFF.

This clone showed up just once. The chain employs TRBV6-7 and TRBJ2-3, with 12 nucleotides matching TRBD1. TRBV6-7 is identified as an open reading frame with a role that is uncertain. The CDR3 covers 15 residues. V shed 4 bases and J 4 bases; nucleotides not matched to a gene: 3. CDR3 sequence reads: CASSSGTGGADTQYF. The CDR3 nucleotides read TGTGCCAGCAGTTCCGGGACAGGGGGCGCAGATACGCAGTATTTT.

This clone was counted between two and nine times. The chain combines TRBV10-1 with TRBJ1-5; 10 bases align to TRBD1. The CDR3 has 18 amino acids. Germline V gene lookup returns CDR1 WNHNN and CDR2 SYGVQD (reference sequence). Trimming cost V 3 bases and J 6 bases; bases outside gene matches: 14. The CDR3 DNA follows: TGCGCCAGCAGTGAACGGGAAGTTGGGACAGGGGACGGTCAGCCCCAGCATTTT. It yields the protein CASSEREVGTGDGQPQHF.

V is TRBV15 and J is TRBJ1-1; 7 bases fit TRBD1. The ends lost 5 bases at V and 8 bases at J; junction bases unmatched: 11. In germline, CDR1 is LNHNV, CDR2 YYDKDF (reference sequence). The CDR3 runs 14 residues. This CDR3 reads CATSRRIQGPEAFF. CDR3 sequence (DNA): TGTGCCACCAGCCGCCGAATACAGGGGCCCGAAGCTTTCTTT.

The chain recombines TRBV20-1 with TRBJ1-2; D is ambiguous. The CDR3 runs to 10 residues. Germline CDR1 DFQATT, CDR2 SNEGSKA (reference sequence). The ends were cut back, 6 bases at V and 8 bases at J, with 10 bases in the middle. The CDR3 DNA follows: TGCAGTGCGGACCCTGGGGGCTACACCTTC. Translation gives CSADPGGYTF.

This clone was picked up one time. This chain joins TRBV4-1 and TRBJ2-7; D could derive from TRBD1 or TRBD2 (5 bases each). The CDR3 is 15 residues long. The V gene's germline CDR1 is MGHRA and CDR2 YSYEKL. The V end was cut by 0 bases, the J end by 2 bases, with 11 bases between. The CDR3 DNA follows: TGCGCCAGCAGCCAAGACACCGGGACGCCCTACGAGCAGTACTTC. Translation: CASSQDTGTPYEQYF.

The chain links TRBV19 to TRBJ1-2; D is unresolved. CDR1 is LNHDA and CDR2 is SQIVND in the germline V gene (reference sequence). The ends were cut back, 5 bases at V and 3 bases at J, with 13 bases in the middle. The CDR3 loop spans 14 amino acids. Here the CDR3 reads CASSATTSYYGYTF. The CDR3 coding sequence is TGTGCCAGTAGTGCTACTACCTCTTACTATGGCTACACCTTC.

V is TRBV28 and J is TRBJ2-3, with 8 bases lining up with TRBD2. The V segment lost 2 bases and the J segment 2 bases; nucleotides outside the gene matches: 6. CDR1 is MDHEN and CDR2 is SYDVKM in the germline V gene. CDR3 length: 16 amino acids. The CDR3 loop is CASSLGPGGDTDTQYF. The DNA of the CDR3 is TGTGCCAGCAGTTTAGGGCCGGGGGGGGACACAGATACGCAGTATTTT.